The sequence of this TCR beta chain was determined in a study of identical twins. Overall study findings and caveats: It was cross-sectional statistical analysis, not following the same donors, that the conclusions relied on. The models systematically underestimated how much out-of-frame TCR alpha was shared in monozygotic twins.

Through template switching, a universal primer site was introduced, and the cDNA contained unique molecular identifiers. In TCRdb, the 5' RACE reads were re-called with MiXCR into one record per CDR3 protein. This table has approximately 590,000 distinct CDR3 sequences, 9.6% appearing once. V shed 3 bases, J shed 5 bases, and the junction held 7 bases outside the gene matches. This CDR3 has 15 amino acids. CDR1 DFQATT and CDR2 SNEGSKA come from the germline V gene (reference sequence). In this sample, this clonotype turned up a few times. Its antigen remains unknown. The sample was also linked to a second study, of yellow fever vaccine responses in identical twins.

The chain is built from TRBV20-1 and TRBJ2-5; 12 bases are shared with TRBD2. Sequenced material: PBMCs. The TCR originated in a woman aged 18-29 years in good health. The CDR3 is CSARTSGSSGETQYF. The CDR3 DNA reads as TGCAGTGCTAGGACTAGCGGGAGTTCCGGGGAGACCCAGTACTTC.